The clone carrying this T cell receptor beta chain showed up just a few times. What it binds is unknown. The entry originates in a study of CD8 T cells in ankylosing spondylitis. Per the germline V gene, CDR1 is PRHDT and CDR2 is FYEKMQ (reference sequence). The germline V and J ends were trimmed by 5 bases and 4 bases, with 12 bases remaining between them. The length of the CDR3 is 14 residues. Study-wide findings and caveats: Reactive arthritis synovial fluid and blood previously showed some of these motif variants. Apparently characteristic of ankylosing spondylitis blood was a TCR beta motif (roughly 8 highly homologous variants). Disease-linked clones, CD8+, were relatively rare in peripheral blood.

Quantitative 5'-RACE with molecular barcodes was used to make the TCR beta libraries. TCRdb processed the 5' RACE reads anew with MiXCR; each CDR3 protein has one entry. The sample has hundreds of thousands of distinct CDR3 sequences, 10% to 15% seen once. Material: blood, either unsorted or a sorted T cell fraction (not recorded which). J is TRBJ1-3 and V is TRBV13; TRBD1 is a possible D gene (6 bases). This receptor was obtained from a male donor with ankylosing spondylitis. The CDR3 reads CASSENRAGNTIYF. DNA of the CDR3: TGTGCCAGCAGCGAGAACAGGGCCGGAAACACCATATATTTT.